This T cell receptor beta chain was captured by sequencing in a study of T cells in Graves' hyperthyroidism and ophthalmopathy. Study-wide results and caveats: Using 13 V-J features, a model discriminated ophthalmopathy from stable hyperthyroidism. Most thyroid-expanded clonotypes above 0.001 were also found in blood.

The table lists this clonotype with a few counts. Antigen unknown. A much larger clone sits a single nucleotide away, making a read error possible. PBMCs came from 8.5 to 10 ml fresh peripheral blood. RNA transcripts yielded amplified TCR beta CDR3 regions. The HTBI primer set was used in a first-round RT-PCR of the TCR CDR3. TCRdb called the multiplex PCR reads again in MiXCR, with one record for every CDR3 protein. The data contain about 350,000 distinct CDR3 sequences, 18% of them singletons. The specimen was blood. This sequence was found in a woman between 35 and 50 years old with Graves' ophthalmopathy.

CDR3 nucleotides: TGCAGTGCTAGTCCATCTAGCGGGAGATCCCTCGAGACCCAGTACTTC. Its protein is CSASPSSGRSLETQYF. The V gene is TRBV20-1, the J gene TRBJ2-5, with 10 nucleotides matching TRBD2. In germline, CDR1 is DFQATT, CDR2 SNEGSKA (reference sequence). Losses at the gene ends were 3 bases for V and 5 bases for J; bases not matched to a gene: 12. The CDR3 sequence is 16 residues long.